The 12 T cell receptor beta chains given below trace back to one sample, sequenced in a study of T cells in Graves' hyperthyroidism and ophthalmopathy. Amplified TCR beta CDR3 regions came from RNA transcripts. The HTBI set primed first-round TCR CDR3 RT-PCR. Each CDR3 protein gets one entry after TCRdb re-called the multiplex PCR reads with MiXCR. This table has 500,000 to 750,000 distinct CDR3 sequences, 40% to 55% appearing once. The sequenced sample consisted of peripheral blood or thyroid tissue (not recorded which). All receptors derive from a woman aged 18-29 years with Graves' hyperthyroidism.

The chain has TRBV27 and TRBJ2-7, with D maybe TRBD1 (5 bases). Trimming pared 7 bases from V and 4 bases from J, leaving 14 bases between. The V gene's germline CDR1 is MNHEY and CDR2 SMNVEV (reference sequence). The CDR3 covers 13 residues. The CDR3 region is CASTGSSIYEQYF. In DNA form, the CDR3 reads TGTGCCAGCACAGGGTCTAGTATTTACGAGCAGTACTTC.

As concerns this clonotype: This may be a read error: a much more frequent sequence differs by one nucleotide. This chain joins TRBV11-2 and TRBJ2-2; D is unresolved. In germline, CDR1 is SGHAT, CDR2 FQNNGV. Trimming took 9 bases from V and 0 from J, leaving 14 bases between them. The CDR3 extends over 15 amino acids. The CDR3 sequence is CASNIVSANTGELFF. CDR3 DNA: TGTGCCAGTAATATAGTCAGCGCGAACACCGGGGAGCTGTTTTTT.

In the case of this clonotype: A junction boundary mismatches the germline segment, possibly from a read error. The CDR3 here is CARSGGDNQPQHF. CDR3 coding DNA: TGTGCCCGGAGTGGCGGGGACAATCAGCCCCAGCATTTT. The chain is built from TRBV30 and TRBJ1-5; D ambiguous. The CDR3 consists of 13 residues. Germline V gene data show CDR1 as GTSNPN and CDR2 as SVGIG (reference sequence). Full variable domain (outside the CDR3, taken from reference TRBV30 and TRBJ1-5): SQTIHQWPATLVQPVGSPLSLECTVEGTSNPNLYWYRQAAGRGLQLLFYSVGIGQISSEVPQNLSASRPQDRQFILSSKKLLLSDSGFYLCARSGGDNQPQHFGDGTRLSIL.

This clonotype was observed at least ten times. V gene TRBV7-2 combines with J gene TRBJ2-7, with unresolved D. Per the germline V gene, CDR1 is SGHTA and CDR2 is FQGNSA. Trimming pared 4 bases from V and 2 bases from J, leaving 12 bases between. The CDR3 loop spans 14 amino acids. The CDR3 here is CASSSYKDPYEQYF. CDR3 sequence (DNA): TGTGCCAGCAGCTCGTACAAGGACCCCTACGAGCAGTACTTC.

This clonotype has at least ten counts. The gene calls are TRBV2 and TRBJ1-5; TRBD1 is a possible D gene (5 bases). The CDR3 spans 15 residues. Germline V gene data show CDR1 as SNHLY and CDR2 as FYNNEI. V was shortened by 6 bases and J by 2 bases, with 14 bases between the two germline ends. CDR3 coding DNA: TGTGCCAGCAGGGACGGGGGTAGCGGCAATCAGCCCCAGCATTTT. This codes for CASRDGGSGNQPQHF.

This clonotype was seen ten or more times. The chain employs TRBV4-3 and TRBJ2-5; TRBD2 aligns across 11 bases. CDR1 is LGHNA, CDR2 YSLEER, per germline. The CDR3 is made up of 16 amino acids. Losses at the gene ends were 5 bases for V and 0 bases for J; bases not matched to a gene: 5. The CDR3 is CASSMTSGNYQETQYF. The CDR3 nucleotides are TGCGCCAGCAGCATGACTAGCGGGAACTACCAAGAGACCCAGTACTTC.

The genes are TRBV7-2 and TRBJ2-7; possible D gene TRBD1, 5 bases. Germline V gene data show CDR1 as SGHTA and CDR2 as FQGNSA. V was clipped by 1 base and J by 5 bases, with 12 bases between them. The CDR3 sequence is 14 residues long. The CDR3 sequence is CASSLVSRADEQYF. The DNA of the CDR3 is TGTGCCAGCAGCTTAGTATCCAGGGCCGACGAGCAGTACTTC.

This clonotype was counted once. The V gene is TRBV20-1, the J gene TRBJ1-4, with a weak D call TRBD1 (6 bases). The CDR3 has 13 amino acids. CDR1 is DFQATT, CDR2 SNEGSKA, per germline (reference sequence). Trimming stripped 5 bases from V and 6 bases from J, with 13 bases between. Here the CDR3 DNA reads TGCAGTGCTCCACGCGGGGGGCATGAAAAACTGTTTTTT. Protein sequence: CSAPRGGHEKLFF.

The chain couples TRBV29-1 to TRBJ2-7; 9 bases match TRBD1. J gave up 6 bases and V 6 bases, and 3 bases lay outside the gene matches. This CDR3 has 11 amino acids. From germline, CDR1 is SQVTM and CDR2 ANQGSEA. The DNA of the CDR3 is TGCAGCGTGCCGGGACAGGGCGAGCAGTACTTC. This gives the protein CSVPGQGEQYF.

This chain links TRBV30 with TRBJ2-6; D might be TRBD1 or TRBD2, each matching 7 bases. The CDR3 is 14 residues long. The V and J ends lost 4 bases and 10 bases respectively, with 17 bases between them. CDR1 is GTSNPN and CDR2 is SVGIG in the germline V gene (reference sequence). This CDR3 is CAWTTGRGLNVLTF. CDR3 coding DNA: TGTGCCTGGACAACAGGGAGGGGGCTTAACGTCCTGACTTTC. The whole variable domain, filled in from reference TRBV30 and TRBJ2-6, reads SQTIHQWPATLVQPVGSPLSLECTVEGTSNPNLYWYRQAAGRGLQLLFYSVGIGQISSEVPQNLSASRPQDRQFILSSKKLLLSDSGFYLCAWTTGRGLNVLTFGAGSRLTVL.

The rearrangement links TRBV27 to TRBJ1-2, with a weak D call TRBD1 (5 bases). Trimming took 5 bases from V and 7 from J, leaving 20 bases between them. Germline V gene data show CDR1 as MNHEY and CDR2 as SMNVEV (reference sequence). CDR3 size: 15 residues. CDR3 region: CASSPQGLPRSGYTF. CDR3 bases: TGTGCCAGCAGTCCCCAGGGACTCCCCCGTAGTGGCTACACCTTC.

This clonotype has just a few counts. This CDR3 is CASTLNPMEGNTEAFF. The CDR3 DNA follows: TGTGCCAGCACTCTGAATCCCATGGAGGGGAACACTGAAGCTTTCTTT. This chain connects TRBV6-5 to TRBJ1-1; D is uncertain. Between the trimmed V and J ends, which lost 7 bases and 1 base, there was a span of 19 bases. The CDR3 has 16 residues. In germline, CDR1 is MNHEY, CDR2 SVGAGI.